This T cell receptor (beta chain) came from a study of cytomegalovirus exposure and HLA in healthy donors. Across the whole study: One earlier analysis, a look at approximately 190 million T cells, found some 110 million unique TCR beta sequences. Of all 400 or so donors who were genotyped, roughly 81% belonged to the Caucasian-associated ancestry cluster.

General study results and limits: In all likelihood, a cluster of highly shared sequence variants was a sequencing artifact.

Primers included in the PCR were 60 Vbeta and 13 Jbeta primers. TCRdb's copy holds only in-frame clones and misses some; the assay was immunoSEQ multiplex PCR. Here the sample spans around 92,000 clones, approximately 80% being singletons. The CDR3 covers 17 residues. Germline V gene sequence: CDR1 SGHRS, CDR2 YFSETQ. The V end lost 0 bases, the J end lost 2 bases, and 15 bases lay between the germline ends. In the case of this clone: What it binds is not known.

The clonotype originates from a man aged 18 to 30 in good health and CMV-seronegative. This chain joins TRBV5-1 and TRBJ1-5; D possibly corresponds to TRBD1 (5 bases). Input material: PBMCs. Here the CDR3 DNA reads TGCGCCAGCAGCTTGGCCCCAACCGCGACAGGCAATCAGCCCCAGCATTTT. Its protein is CASSLAPTATGNQPQHF.